This T cell receptor beta chain emerged from a study of blood T cell repertoires in COVID-19 (dated by TCRdb to 2020 to 2021). As for the study more broadly: The collaborator samples originated in the United States, Italy and Spain and spanned the acute and convalescent phases of COVID-19. The sample metadata nearly always contained a de-identified subject ID, COVID-19 status, age in years and sex. The repertoires were released in a freely available public database meant as a resource for research on the immune response to SARS-CoV-2. Where HLA class I and class II types were available, the types were taken from metadata supplied by the sample provider, not from assay-based typing. The samples were drawn from two sources: the first 160 participants of the ongoing ImmuneRACE study, and some 1,300 subjects contributed by 6 global collaborators. The dataset comprised deeply sampled blood TCRbeta repertoires from subjects exposed to, actively infected with, or recovered from COVID-19. The material from the prospective study consisted of cDNA or gDNA derived from T cells, B-cell-depleted T cells, or PBMCs. Findings and caveats that apply to the study as a whole: The amount of clinical and demographic metadata varied by source and participant and was provided uncurated.

Worth noting for this clone: The antigen this receptor binds is unknown. Base qualities are not provided; no much larger clone lies one nucleotide away.

Whole blood was collected in K2EDTA tubes by collaborating institutions according to the institutions' own protocols. Collaborator samples were shipped for TCRbeta analysis as frozen whole blood, isolated PBMCs, or DNA extracted from either sample type. TCRbeta CDR3 regions were amplified from genomic DNA using the immunoSEQ Assay, a bias-controlled multiplex PCR. The original pipeline was this. The number of nucleated cells in each sample was estimated by amplification of reference gene primers within the assay. To quantify the absolute abundance of each unique TCRbeta CDR3 rearrangement, sequence reads were collapsed and filtered. For each sample, productive Simpson clonality was calculated as the square root of Simpson's diversity index across productive rearrangements. In TCRdb, the immuneACCESS table is reduced to in-frame sequences with V and J assigned. These tables do not hold every clone; where another copy was compared, an unresolved V gene accounts for under half, and the others remain unexplained. The DNA was the basis for D and trimming; V, J and clone size are from that table. This sample has some 150,000 clones in its table, and more than 75% of those were observed once. Clones ranked in the top ten supply about 5.1% of the sample.

CDR1 and CDR2 are drawn from the germline V gene (reference sequence): MNHEY, SMNVEV. Trimming costs V 0 bases and J 5 bases, and their ends lie 8 bases apart. Inclusive of the bounding cysteine and phenylalanine, the CDR3 is 14 residues long. Of the read, only the CDR3 DNA is kept; its 42 bases are in frame from base 1. The receptor was derived from a human donor in a cohort sampled during active COVID-19. Sequencing was done on a sample of peripheral blood. The sequence joins TRBV27 to TRBJ1-5; the D gene cannot be resolved reliably. In nucleotides, the sequence is TGTGCCAGCAGTTTATCCCTAACTTATCAGCCCCAGCATTTT. Protein translation: CASSLSLTYQPQHF.